The 17 T cell receptor beta chains in this list originate from one sample, sequenced in a study of cytomegalovirus exposure and HLA in healthy donors. Amplification used 60 Vbeta primers and 13 Jbeta primers. Generated by immunoSEQ multiplex PCR, the TCRdb table keeps only in-frame clones and is missing some. The table has approximately 110,000 clones, roughly 80% seen once. Sequencing was performed on PBMCs. These receptors originate from a woman in her thirties in good health and CMV-seropositive.

This clone has only a few counts. This chain joins TRBV6-5 and TRBJ1-1; D perhaps matches TRBD1 (5 bases). Germline V gene sequence: CDR1 MNHEY, CDR2 SVGAGI. This CDR3 is 13 amino acids long. Trimming pared 6 bases from V and 5 bases from J, leaving 13 bases between. The CDR3 is CASRIGVGTEAFF. CDR3 nucleotides: TGTGCCAGCAGAATAGGGGTTGGTACTGAAGCTTTCTTT.

J is TRBJ2-1 and V is TRBV7-9; 7 bases agree with TRBD1. V lost 6 bases, J lost 8 bases, and 4 bases stayed unmatched. The CDR3 extends over 12 amino acids. Germline-derived CDR1 and CDR2 are SEHNR and FQNEAQ (reference sequence). This CDR3 reads CASRSTGDEQFF. As DNA, the CDR3 is TGTGCCAGCAGATCCACAGGGGATGAGCAGTTCTTC.

This clone has just a few counts. The chain combines TRBV7-9 with TRBJ1-1; no clear D. Trimming removed 2 bases from V and 5 bases from J, with 6 bases in between. This CDR3 has 12 residues. CDR1 SEHNR and CDR2 FQNEAQ come from the germline V gene (reference sequence). DNA for the CDR3: TGTGCCAGCAGCTTATCAGGTACTGAAGCTTTCTTT. It encodes CASSLSGTEAFF.

The chain is built from TRBV10-3 and TRBJ2-5; 8 bases match TRBD2. The J call is uncertain, as TRBJ2-7 better fits the DNA end. CDR3 length: 14 amino acids. Germline V gene lookup returns CDR1 ENHRY and CDR2 SYGVKD. The CDR3 sequence: CAISPRGGLNEQYF. The CDR3 bases are TGTGCCATCAGTCCACGCGGGGGGCTCAACGAGCAGTACTTC.

This chain connects TRBV5-1 to TRBJ2-5; 9 bases are a match to TRBD2. This CDR3 comprises 16 residues. V dropped 2 bases and J dropped 1; count of bases not matched to a gene: 6. The germline V gene encodes CDR1 SGHRS and CDR2 YFSETQ. The CDR3 here is CASSFGVAGVQETQYF. CDR3 bases: TGCGCCAGCAGCTTTGGAGTAGCGGGGGTCCAAGAGACCCAGTACTTC.

This clone was observed a single time. V gene TRBV4-1 combines with J gene TRBJ2-1; D is possibly TRBD2 (6 bases). Between the trimmed V and J ends, which lost 3 bases and 7 bases, there was a span of 13 bases. Germline assignment: CDR1 MGHRA and CDR2 YSYEKL. The CDR3 length is 14 residues. The CDR3 sequence is CASSQVSGGNEQFF. The CDR3 DNA follows: TGCGCCAGCAGCCAGGTTAGTGGGGGGAATGAGCAGTTCTTC.

This chain links TRBV2 with TRBJ2-1; possible D gene TRBD2, 5 bases. V lost 5 bases and J 6 bases, leaving 8 bases between the germline ends. The germline CDR1 and CDR2 sequences are SNHLY and FYNNEI. The CDR3 is 12 residues long. This CDR3 is CASSRTGNEQFF. Here the CDR3 DNA reads TGTGCCAGCAGTAGGACTGGCAATGAGCAGTTCTTC.

Of note for this clone: Germline and junction disagree at one end, which may indicate a read error. The chain couples TRBV7-9 to TRBJ1-5, with a weak D call TRBD1 (6 bases). This CDR3 is built from 17 residues. CDR1 and CDR2 from the germline V gene are SEHNR and FQNEAQ (reference sequence). The CDR3: CSSSPGQPLYSNQPQHF. CDR3 DNA: TGTTCCAGCAGCCCCGGACAGCCATTGTATAGCAATCAGCCCCAGCATTTT.

The chain has TRBV11-2 and TRBJ2-5, with 9 bases fitting TRBD2. The CDR3 length is 16 residues. Germline values: CDR1 SGHAT, CDR2 FQNNGV. Losses at the gene ends were 1 base for V and 5 bases for J; bases not matched to a gene: 8. The CDR3 DNA follows: TGTGCCAGCAGCTTAGTTGCGGGAGGGCCAGGGGAGACCCAGTACTTC. It codes for CASSLVAGGPGETQYF.

The V call is TRBV6-5, the J call TRBJ1-6; D is undetermined. The CDR3 totals 14 residues. The germline gives CDR1 MNHEY, CDR2 SVGAGI. Trimming took off 2 bases at V and 6 bases at J, with 8 bases between the two ends. The CDR3 sequence is CASSYARLNSPLHF. CDR3 bases: TGTGCCAGCAGTTACGCCAGACTTAATTCACCCCTCCACTTT.

J is TRBJ2-1 and V is TRBV25-1, with a weak D call TRBD1 (6 bases). This CDR3 region has 18 residues. Germline-derived CDR1 and CDR2 are MGHDK and SYGVNS. Deletions cut 5 bases from V and 4 bases from J, with 24 bases between. The CDR3 sequence is CASSFTGLMGSAYNEQFF. The CDR3 coding sequence is TGTGCCAGCAGTTTCACAGGGCTCATGGGGTCGGCGTACAATGAGCAGTTCTTC.

The rearrangement joins TRBV27 to TRBJ2-5; maybe TRBD1 (6 bases). The germline V gene encodes CDR1 MNHEY and CDR2 SMNVEV (reference sequence). The CDR3 totals 16 residues. The V end lost 4 bases, the J end lost 0 bases, and 15 bases lay between the germline ends. The CDR3 here is CASSYPPGTHQETQYF. DNA of the CDR3: TGTGCCAGCAGTTATCCCCCCGGGACACACCAAGAGACCCAGTACTTC.

The chain uses TRBV4-1 and TRBJ2-4, with TRBD1 identical over 11 bases. The CDR3 contains 15 residues. V trimming: 2 bases; J trimming: 7 bases; junction bases outside the gene matches: 4. Germline CDR1 reads MGHRA; CDR2 reads YSYEKL. CDR3 in DNA: TGCGCCAGCAGCCAACCCCGGGACAGGGGGAACATTCAGTACTTC. It encodes CASSQPRDRGNIQYF.

This clone was counted once. The chain uses TRBV2 and TRBJ2-2; tentative D call: TRBD1 (6 bases). Germline V gives CDR1 SNHLY, CDR2 FYNNEI. The CDR3 is 14 residues long. V gave up 7 bases and J gave up 3 bases, with 12 bases separating them. CDR3 amino acids: CASTRKGDTGELFF. As DNA, the CDR3 is TGTGCCAGCACCAGGAAGGGGGACACCGGGGAGCTGTTTTTT. The whole variable domain, remainder taken from reference TRBV2 and TRBJ2-2, is EPEVTQTPSHQVTQMGQEVILRCVPISNHLYFYWYRQILGQKVEFLVSFYNNEISEKSEIFDDQFSVERPDGSNFTLKIRSTKLEDSAMYFCASTRKGDTGELFFGEGSRLTVL.

The chain is built from TRBV7-3 and TRBJ2-7; D is unclear. CDR1 SGHTA and CDR2 FQGTGA come from the germline V gene. The ends were cut back, 5 bases at V and 4 bases at J, with 12 bases in the middle. This CDR3 contains 13 residues. Here the CDR3 DNA reads TGTGCCAGCAGCAATAACGACGGGTACGAGCAGTACTTC. It is translated as CASSNNDGYEQYF.

CDR3 coding DNA: TGTGCCTGTTGGAAGGGTCCAGCGGGAACCTACAATGAGCAGTTCTTC. As protein: CACWKGPAGTYNEQFF. The rearrangement links TRBV30 to TRBJ2-1; 7 positions agree with TRBD2. The V gene end was trimmed by 6 bases and the J gene end by 2 bases; junction bases not matched to a gene: 13. Germline loops: CDR1 GTSNPN, CDR2 SVGIG (reference sequence). The CDR3 is 16 amino acids.

The chain uses TRBV15 and TRBJ1-2, with D possibly matching TRBD1 (5 bases). CDR1 is LNHNV, CDR2 YYDKDF, per germline (reference sequence). This CDR3 spans 15 amino acids. V gave up 5 bases and J gave up 4 bases, with 17 bases separating them. The CDR3 DNA is TGTGCCACCAGCGGGGGGGTTGATTTAAGCTATGGCTACACCTTC. It specifies CATSGGVDLSYGYTF.